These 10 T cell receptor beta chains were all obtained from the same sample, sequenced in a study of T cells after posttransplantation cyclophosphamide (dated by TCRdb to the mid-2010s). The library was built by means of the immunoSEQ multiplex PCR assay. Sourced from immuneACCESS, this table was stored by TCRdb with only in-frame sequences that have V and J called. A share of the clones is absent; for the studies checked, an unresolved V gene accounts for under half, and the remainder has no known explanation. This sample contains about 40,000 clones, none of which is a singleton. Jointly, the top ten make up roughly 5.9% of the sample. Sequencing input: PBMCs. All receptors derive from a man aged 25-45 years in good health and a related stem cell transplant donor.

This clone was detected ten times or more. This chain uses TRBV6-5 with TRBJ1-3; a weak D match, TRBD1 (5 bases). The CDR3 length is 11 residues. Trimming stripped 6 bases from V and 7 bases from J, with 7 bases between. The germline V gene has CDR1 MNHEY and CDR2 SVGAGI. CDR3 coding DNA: TGTGCCAGCAGGGGGCGTAACACCATATATTTT. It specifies CASRGRNTIYF.

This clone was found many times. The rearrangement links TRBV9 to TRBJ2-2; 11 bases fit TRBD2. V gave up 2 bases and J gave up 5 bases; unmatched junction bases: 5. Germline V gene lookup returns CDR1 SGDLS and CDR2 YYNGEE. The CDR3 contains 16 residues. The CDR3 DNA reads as TGTGCCAGCAGCGTCGGGACTAGCGGAGTTACCGGGGAGCTGTTTTTT. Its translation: CASSVGTSGVTGELFF.

CDR3 nucleotide sequence: TGTGCCAGCAGCTCTGGGGCCCGCGGGGGGAGTGAGCCCCAGCATTTT. Protein sequence: CASSSGARGGSEPQHF. V is TRBV11-2 and J is TRBJ1-5; the D gene is possibly TRBD1 (5 bases). The CDR3 spans 16 residues. Trimming left V 4 bases short and J 8 bases short, with 21 bases between. Germline CDR1 SGHAT, CDR2 FQNNGV.

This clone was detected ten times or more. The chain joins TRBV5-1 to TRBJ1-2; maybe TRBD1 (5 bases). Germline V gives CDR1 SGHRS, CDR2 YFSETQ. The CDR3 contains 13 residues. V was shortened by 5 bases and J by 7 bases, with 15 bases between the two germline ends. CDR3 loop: CASRERATGGYTF. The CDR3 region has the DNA TGCGCCAGCAGAGAAAGGGCAACAGGTGGCTACACCTTC.

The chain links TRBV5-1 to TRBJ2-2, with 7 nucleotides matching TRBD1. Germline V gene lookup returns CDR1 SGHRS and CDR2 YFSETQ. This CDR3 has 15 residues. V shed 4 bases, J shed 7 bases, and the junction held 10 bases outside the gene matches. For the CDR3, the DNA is TGCGCCAGCAGCCCACTGACAGGGTTGGACGGGGAGCTGTTTTTT. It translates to CASSPLTGLDGELFF.

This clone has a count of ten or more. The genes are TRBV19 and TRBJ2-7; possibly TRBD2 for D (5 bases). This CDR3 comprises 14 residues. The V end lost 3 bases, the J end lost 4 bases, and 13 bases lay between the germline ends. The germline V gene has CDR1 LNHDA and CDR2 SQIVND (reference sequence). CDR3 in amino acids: CASSINLGGYEQYF. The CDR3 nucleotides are TGTGCCAGTAGTATTAACTTGGGCGGGTACGAGCAGTACTTC.

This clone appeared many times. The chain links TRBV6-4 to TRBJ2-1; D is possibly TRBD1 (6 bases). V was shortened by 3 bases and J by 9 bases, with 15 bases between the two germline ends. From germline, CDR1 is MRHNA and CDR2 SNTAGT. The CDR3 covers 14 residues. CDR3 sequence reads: CASSEGEQGSEQFF. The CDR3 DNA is TGTGCCAGCAGTGAGGGAGAACAGGGATCTGAGCAGTTCTTC.

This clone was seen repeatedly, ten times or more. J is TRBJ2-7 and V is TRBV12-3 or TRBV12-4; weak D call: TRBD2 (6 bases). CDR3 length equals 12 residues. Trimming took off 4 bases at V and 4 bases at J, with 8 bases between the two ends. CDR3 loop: CASSSSGYEQYF. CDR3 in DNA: TGTGCCAGCAGTTCCAGCGGGTACGAGCAGTACTTC.

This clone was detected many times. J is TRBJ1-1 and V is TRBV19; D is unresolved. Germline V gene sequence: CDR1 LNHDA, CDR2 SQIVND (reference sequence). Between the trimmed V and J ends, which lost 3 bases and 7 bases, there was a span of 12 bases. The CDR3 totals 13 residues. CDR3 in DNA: TGTGCCAGTAGTATGCAAAGCCCCAATGAAGCTTTCTTT. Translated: CASSMQSPNEAFF.

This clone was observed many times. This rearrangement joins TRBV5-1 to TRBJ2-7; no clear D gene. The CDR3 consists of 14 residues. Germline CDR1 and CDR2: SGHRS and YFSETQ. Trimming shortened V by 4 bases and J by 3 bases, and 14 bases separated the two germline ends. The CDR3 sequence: CASSRAGNGYEQYF. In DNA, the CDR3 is TGCGCCAGCAGCAGGGCCGGAAACGGCTACGAGCAGTACTTC.